The text below deals with one TCR beta chain. The source of the sample is a study of blood T cell repertoires in COVID-19. As processed by the authors: Reference gene primer amplification in the assay estimated nucleated cell counts. Data came from immunoSEQ multiplex PCR; TCRdb stores just in-frame clones and leaves some out. The DNA was the basis for D and trimming; V, J and clone size are from that table. The sample includes approximately 190,000 clones, more than 70% seen only once; the top ten take 6%. The CDR3 totals 11 residues. V was shortened by 1 base and J by 6 bases, with 4 bases between the two germline ends. Germline assignment: CDR1 SGDLS and CDR2 YYNGEE.

This receptor was obtained from a man in his forties or fifties with active or convalescent COVID-19. Sequencing input: peripheral blood. The V call is TRBV9, the J call TRBJ1-2; no clear D gene. CDR3 protein: CASSVTDGYTF. The CDR3 nucleotides read TGTGCCAGCAGCGTAACGGATGGCTACACCTTC.